The rows below give T cell receptor beta chains drawn from one sample of a study of blood T cells in healthy people across ages. TCRdb passed the 5' RACE reads through MiXCR, listing each CDR3 protein once. The repertoire includes roughly 570,000 distinct CDR3 sequences, approximately 30% of them detected once, and less than 20% sits in the top ten. Sequencing was carried out using blood. The receptors originated from a woman in her seventies in good health. Each CDR3 is given with its conserved first and last residue. Fields, in order: J gene, V gene, CDR3 protein.

j_gene: TRBJ1-4; v_gene: TRBV15; CDR3aa: CATSRDGVLGRGKLFF
j_gene: TRBJ2-4; v_gene: TRBV25-1; CDR3aa: CASSRGGGALWVAKNIQYF
j_gene: TRBJ2-3; v_gene: TRBV10-3; CDR3aa: CAIKGLDTQYF
j_gene: TRBJ2-3; v_gene: TRBV7-2; CDR3aa: CASSTGTSYTDTQYF
j_gene: TRBJ2-3; v_gene: TRBV6-5; CDR3aa: CASSRAGEDTQYF
j_gene: TRBJ2-3; v_gene: TRBV10-3; CDR3aa: CAISESTSAGPDTRYF
j_gene: TRBJ2-4; v_gene: TRBV20-1; CDR3aa: CSANPTGTKNIQYF
j_gene: TRBJ2-7; v_gene: TRBV28; CDR3aa: CASSLSVPLYERYF
j_gene: TRBJ2-3; v_gene: TRBV2; CDR3aa: CASEAGAQGADTQYF
j_gene: .; v_gene: TRBV9; CDR3aa: CASSVVLNQTSGWETQYF
j_gene: .; v_gene: TRBV7-9; CDR3aa: CASSLVSPAEQYF
j_gene: TRBJ2-5; v_gene: TRBV2; CDR3aa: CASKESSNSETQYF
j_gene: TRBJ2-3; v_gene: TRBV19; CDR3aa: CASSVRGDTQYF
j_gene: TRBJ1-3; v_gene: TRBV2; CDR3aa: CASIKTGNTIYF
j_gene: TRBJ1-4; v_gene: TRBV29-1; CDR3aa: CSVDVQGQLFF
j_gene: TRBJ2-5; v_gene: TRBV5-1; CDR3aa: CASKTEGGETQYF
j_gene: TRBJ2-1; v_gene: TRBV12-3/TRBV12-4; CDR3aa: CASSEAGPNEQFF
j_gene: TRBJ1-2; v_gene: TRBV12-3/TRBV12-4; CDR3aa: CASRRALTGNYGYTF
j_gene: TRBJ2-2; v_gene: TRBV29-1; CDR3aa: CSFRQSTGELFF
j_gene: TRBJ2-2; v_gene: TRBV2; CDR3aa: CASRQRAGGGTGELFF
j_gene: .; v_gene: TRBV20-1; CDR3aa: CSADPRTGRSYNEQFF
j_gene: TRBJ2-7; v_gene: TRBV6-1; CDR3aa: CASSDHTSGGARNEQYF
j_gene: TRBJ1-2; v_gene: TRBV20-1; CDR3aa: CSADRQNYGYTF
j_gene: TRBJ2-5; v_gene: TRBV2; CDR3aa: CASTPKARETQYF
j_gene: TRBJ2-5; v_gene: TRBV7-9; CDR3aa: CASSLAEGAMGGQETQYF
j_gene: TRBJ1-2; v_gene: TRBV6-6; CDR3aa: CASSYSFVSGAGGYTF
j_gene: TRBJ1-2; v_gene: TRBV6-6; CDR3aa: CASSTGGQGQAGYTF
j_gene: TRBJ2-6; v_gene: TRBV5-1; CDR3aa: CASSDRVTGANVPTF
j_gene: TRBJ2-3; v_gene: TRBV4-3; CDR3aa: CASSQDLSALAADTQYF
j_gene: TRBJ2-3; v_gene: TRBV7-3; CDR3aa: CASSAVRHTDTQYF
j_gene: TRBJ1-2; v_gene: TRBV2; CDR3aa: CASSISNYGYTF
j_gene: TRBJ2-4; v_gene: TRBV7-2; CDR3aa: CASSPQGAKNIQYF
j_gene: TRBJ1-1; v_gene: TRBV29-1; CDR3aa: CSVSGATEAFF
j_gene: TRBJ1-1; v_gene: TRBV5-1; CDR3aa: CASSLEGVGNTEAFF
j_gene: TRBJ2-7; v_gene: TRBV28; CDR3aa: CASSLRNYEQYF
j_gene: TRBJ2-5; v_gene: TRBV12-3/TRBV12-4; CDR3aa: CASSPSGVQETQYF
j_gene: TRBJ2-3; v_gene: TRBV11-3; CDR3aa: CASSFGLAGTQDTQYF
j_gene: TRBJ2-2; v_gene: TRBV5-1; CDR3aa: CASSPPGGPRELFF
j_gene: TRBJ1-1; v_gene: TRBV29-1; CDR3aa: CSVTGTGVGTEAFF
j_gene: TRBJ1-1; v_gene: TRBV6-1; CDR3aa: CASKKQGYLLNTEAFF
j_gene: TRBJ2-3; v_gene: TRBV4-3; CDR3aa: CASSPSGGSTDTQYF
j_gene: TRBJ1-2; v_gene: TRBV12-3/TRBV12-4; CDR3aa: CASSSPGGNYGYTF
j_gene: TRBJ2-3; v_gene: TRBV20-1; CDR3aa: CSARDSGGSTDTQYF
j_gene: TRBJ2-6; v_gene: TRBV7-9; CDR3aa: CASSRGGGSSGANVLTF
j_gene: TRBJ2-3; v_gene: TRBV29-1; CDR3aa: CSVEDRTSGFTDTQYF
j_gene: TRBJ2-1; v_gene: TRBV5-1; CDR3aa: CASSHGNPDEQFF
j_gene: TRBJ1-3; v_gene: TRBV6-2/TRBV6-3; CDR3aa: CASSYHPTASGNTIYF
j_gene: TRBJ1-1; v_gene: TRBV7-2; CDR3aa: CASSAPGTGLAFF